The T cell receptor (beta chain) described here comes from a study of blood T cell repertoires in COVID-19. Study information: From the United States, Italy and Spain came samples of acute and convalescent COVID-19.

V was shortened by 6 bases and J by 2 bases, with 14 bases between the two germline ends. CDR3 length: 16 amino acids. Germline CDR1 reads MNHNY; CDR2 reads SVGAGI (reference sequence). In the authors' workflow: Using reference gene primer amplification, nucleated cell counts were estimated. Generated by immunoSEQ multiplex PCR, the TCRdb table keeps only in-frame clones and is missing some. The V and J calls and clone size come from that table; D and trimming were worked out from the DNA. The sample shows roughly 100,000 clones, approximately 78% of them seen only once. This chain joins TRBV6-6 and TRBJ2-6; D is perhaps TRBD1 (6 bases). The clonotype was recovered from a woman of 80 years or more with acute or convalescent COVID-19. Sequenced input: peripheral blood. CDR3 sequence reads: CASRPSQGPGANVLTF. DNA of the CDR3: TGTGCCAGCAGGCCCTCCCAGGGGCCTGGGGCCAACGTCCTGACTTTC.